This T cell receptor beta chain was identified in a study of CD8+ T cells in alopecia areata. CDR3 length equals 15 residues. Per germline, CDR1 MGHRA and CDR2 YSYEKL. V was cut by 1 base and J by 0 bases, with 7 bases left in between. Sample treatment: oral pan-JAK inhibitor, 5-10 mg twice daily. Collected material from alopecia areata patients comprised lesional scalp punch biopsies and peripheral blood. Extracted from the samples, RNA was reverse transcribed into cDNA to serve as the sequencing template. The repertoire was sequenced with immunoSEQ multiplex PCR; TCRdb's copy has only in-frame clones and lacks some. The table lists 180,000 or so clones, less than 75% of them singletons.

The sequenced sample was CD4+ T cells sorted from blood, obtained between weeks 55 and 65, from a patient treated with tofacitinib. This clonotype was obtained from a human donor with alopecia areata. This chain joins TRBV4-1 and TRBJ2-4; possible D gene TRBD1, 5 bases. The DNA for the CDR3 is TGCGCCAGCAGCCAAGTAGGACAAGCCAAAAACATTCAGTACTTC. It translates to CASSQVGQAKNIQYF.